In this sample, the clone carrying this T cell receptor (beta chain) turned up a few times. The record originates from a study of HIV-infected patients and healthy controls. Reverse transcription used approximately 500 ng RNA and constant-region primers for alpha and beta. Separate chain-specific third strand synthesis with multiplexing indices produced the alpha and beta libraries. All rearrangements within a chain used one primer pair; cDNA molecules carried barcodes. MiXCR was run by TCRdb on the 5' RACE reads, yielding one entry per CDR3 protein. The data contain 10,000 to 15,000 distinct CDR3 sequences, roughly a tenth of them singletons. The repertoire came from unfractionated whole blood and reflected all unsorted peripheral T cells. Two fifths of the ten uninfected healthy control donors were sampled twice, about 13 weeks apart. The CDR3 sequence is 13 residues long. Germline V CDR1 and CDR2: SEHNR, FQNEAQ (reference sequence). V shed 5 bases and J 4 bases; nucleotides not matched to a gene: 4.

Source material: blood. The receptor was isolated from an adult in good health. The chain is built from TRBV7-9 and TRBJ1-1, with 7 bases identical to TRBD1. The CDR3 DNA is TGTGCCAGCAGCCGACAGGGTCCCACTGAAGCTTTCTTT. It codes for CASSRQGPTEAFF.